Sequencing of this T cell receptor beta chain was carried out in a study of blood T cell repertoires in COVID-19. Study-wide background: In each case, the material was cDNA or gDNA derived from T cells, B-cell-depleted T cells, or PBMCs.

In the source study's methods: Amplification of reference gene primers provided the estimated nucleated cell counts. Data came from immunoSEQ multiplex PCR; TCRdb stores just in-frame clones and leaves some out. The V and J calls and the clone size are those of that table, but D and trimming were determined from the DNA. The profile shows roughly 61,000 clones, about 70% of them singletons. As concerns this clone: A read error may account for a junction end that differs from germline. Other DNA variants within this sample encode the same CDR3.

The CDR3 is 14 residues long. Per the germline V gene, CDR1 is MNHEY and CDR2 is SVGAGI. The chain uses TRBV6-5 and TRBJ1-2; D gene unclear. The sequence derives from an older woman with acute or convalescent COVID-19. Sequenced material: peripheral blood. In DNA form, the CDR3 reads TGTGCTAGCAGGCGGTATGCGGCTAACTATGGCTACACCTTC. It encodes CASRRYAANYGYTF.